This T cell receptor beta chain was documented in a study of cytomegalovirus exposure and HLA in healthy donors. CDR1 is MDHEN, CDR2 SYDVKM, per germline. Trimming at V came to 4 bases and at J to 1 base, leaving 7 bases not matched to a gene. CDR3 length: 17 residues. The PCR was carried out with 60 Vbeta primers and 13 Jbeta primers. TCRdb keeps only in-frame clones here, not all; method: immunoSEQ multiplex PCR. The data show about 98,000 clones, less than 85% seen once. The chain links TRBV28 to TRBJ1-5, with 10 bases lining up with TRBD1. Sequencing input: PBMCs. The receptor was derived from a male donor in good health and CMV-seronegative. The CDR3 DNA is TGTGCCAGCAGTTCTTCTAGGGGACAGGGGAGCAATCAGCCCCAGCATTTT. This gives the protein CASSSSRGQGSNQPQHF.